The present T cell receptor beta chain was sequenced within a study of T cell responses to AZD1222 COVID-19 vaccine. General observations from the study: Repertoire sampling was restricted to post-peak T cell response timepoints. Vaccination with two AZD1222 doses was followed by a rise in Spike-specific TCR breadth and depth.

Sequenced by immunoSEQ multiplex PCR; TCRdb stores in-frame clones only, minus some. The sample has more than 95,000 clones, roughly nine tenths seen once. This CDR3 contains 16 residues. Germline values: CDR1 MNHNY, CDR2 SVGAGI (reference sequence). Deletions cut 2 bases from V and 4 bases from J, with 15 bases between. Turning to this clone: Its antigen is not known.

The chain carries TRBV6-6 and TRBJ1-5; D may be TRBD1 (6 bases). The specimen was peripheral blood, collected on day 0 of AZD1222 vaccination. This sequence was found in an adult in good health. The CDR3 DNA follows: TGTGCCAGCAGTTACCCCCTCGACAGGACAAATCAGCCCCAGCATTTT. It specifies CASSYPLDRTNQPQHF.